This T cell receptor (beta chain) was observed in a study of blood T cells in healthy people across ages. Findings and caveats of the study: In long-lived donors, naive CD4+ cell counts and diversity exceeded those of aged donors. Donor CMV status was unknown, possibly confounding expanded clonotype changes.

Trimming took 0 bases from V and 7 from J, leaving 16 bases between them. The CDR3 covers 15 residues. CDR1 and CDR2 (germline): DFQATT, SNEGSKA (reference sequence). The use of a sample-barcoded 5' primer and a J-beta primer mix characterized a second PCR of 7 to 11 cycles. Each cDNA molecule, via a template-switch adaptor with 12 random nucleotides, was tagged. TCRdb processed the 5' RACE reads anew with MiXCR; each CDR3 protein has one entry. The sample holds 1 million to 1.2 million distinct CDR3 sequences, roughly two fifths seen once. As to this clonotype: The antigen is unknown.

This clonotype originated in a man aged 18 to 35 in good health. The chain links TRBV20-1 to TRBJ2-1, with D perhaps TRBD1 (6 bases). The sequenced material came from blood. This chain's CDR3 is CSARELGGAWNEQFF. The CDR3 nucleotides read TGCAGTGCTAGAGAACTTGGGGGCGCGTGGAATGAGCAGTTCTTC.